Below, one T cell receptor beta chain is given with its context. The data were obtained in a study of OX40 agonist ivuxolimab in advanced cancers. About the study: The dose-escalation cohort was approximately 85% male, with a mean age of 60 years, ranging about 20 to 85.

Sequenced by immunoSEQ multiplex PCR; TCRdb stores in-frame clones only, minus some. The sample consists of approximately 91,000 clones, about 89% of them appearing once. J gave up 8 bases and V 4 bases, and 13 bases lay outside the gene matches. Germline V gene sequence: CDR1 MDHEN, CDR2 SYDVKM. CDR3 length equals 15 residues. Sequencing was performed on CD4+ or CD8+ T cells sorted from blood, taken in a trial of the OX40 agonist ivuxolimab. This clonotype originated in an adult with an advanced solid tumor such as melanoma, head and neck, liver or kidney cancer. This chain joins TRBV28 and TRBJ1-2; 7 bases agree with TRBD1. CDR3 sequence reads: CASSSQTGKGRGYTF. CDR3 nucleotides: TGTGCCAGCAGTTCCCAGACAGGGAAGGGTCGGGGCTACACCTTC.